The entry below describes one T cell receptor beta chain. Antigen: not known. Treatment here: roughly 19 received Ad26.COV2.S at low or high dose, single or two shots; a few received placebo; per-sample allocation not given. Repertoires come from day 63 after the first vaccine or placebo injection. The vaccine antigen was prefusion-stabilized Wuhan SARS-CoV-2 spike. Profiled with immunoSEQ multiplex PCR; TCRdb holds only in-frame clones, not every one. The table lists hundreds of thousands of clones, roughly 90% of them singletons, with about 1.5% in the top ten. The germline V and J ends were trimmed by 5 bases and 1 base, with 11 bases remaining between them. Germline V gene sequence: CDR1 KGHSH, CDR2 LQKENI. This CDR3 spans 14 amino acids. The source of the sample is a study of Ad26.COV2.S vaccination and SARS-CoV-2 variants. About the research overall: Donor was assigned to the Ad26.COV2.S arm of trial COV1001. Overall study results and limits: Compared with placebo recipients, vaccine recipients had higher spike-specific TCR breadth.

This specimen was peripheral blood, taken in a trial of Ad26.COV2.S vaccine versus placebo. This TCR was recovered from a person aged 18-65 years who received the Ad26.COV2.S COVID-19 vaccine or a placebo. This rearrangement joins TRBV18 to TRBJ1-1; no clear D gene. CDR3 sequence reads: CASSSRVANTEAFF. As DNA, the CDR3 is TGTGCCAGCTCAAGCCGAGTGGCGAACACTGAAGCTTTCTTT.